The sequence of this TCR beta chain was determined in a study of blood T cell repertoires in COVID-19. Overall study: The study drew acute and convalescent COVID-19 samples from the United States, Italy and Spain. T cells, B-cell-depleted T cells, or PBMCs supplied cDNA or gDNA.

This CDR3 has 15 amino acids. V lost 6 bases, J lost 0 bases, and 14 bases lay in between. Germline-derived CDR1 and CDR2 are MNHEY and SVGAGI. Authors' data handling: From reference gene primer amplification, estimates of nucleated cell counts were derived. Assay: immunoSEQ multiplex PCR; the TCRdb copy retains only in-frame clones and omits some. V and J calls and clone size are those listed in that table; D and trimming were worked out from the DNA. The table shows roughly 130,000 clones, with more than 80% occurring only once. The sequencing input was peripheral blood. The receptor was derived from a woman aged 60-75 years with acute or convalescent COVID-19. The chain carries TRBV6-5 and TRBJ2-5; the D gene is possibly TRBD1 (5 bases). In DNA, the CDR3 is TGTGCCAGCAGGCAGGGTTTCGTTTACCAAGAGACCCAGTACTTC. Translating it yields CASRQGFVYQETQYF.